The present TCR beta chain was sequenced within a study of beta chain features in type 1 diabetes. Study background: What patients shared with healthy donors was a similar profile of age, gender and cell yields.

Findings and limits, study-wide: A pattern of fewer insertions and more deletions at VDJ junctions was seen in type 1 diabetes patients. Possibly, sequencing cDNA over-represented cells that had high TCR expression levels.

The CDR3 has 15 residues. CDR1 is MNHEY and CDR2 is SVGAGI in the germline V gene. The V gene end was trimmed by 4 bases and the J gene end by 2 bases; junction bases not matched to a gene: 7. This clone was detected only a few times. Antigen: not known. Every isolated RNA sample was fully reverse transcribed, so sequencing captured expressed TCRB transcripts. The method was immunoSEQ multiplex PCR; TCRdb's version includes in-frame clones alone and lacks a portion of them. The sample has 150,000 to 180,000 clones, more than 9.5% seen once. The receptor was isolated from a man aged 18 to 29 in good health. The sequenced sample was central memory CD4+ T cells from blood. The rearrangement uses TRBV6-5 and TRBJ1-2; the match to TRBD1 covers 7 bases. The CDR3 DNA reads TGTGCCAGCAGTTCGACAGGGACCATGAACTATGGCTACACCTTC. Protein sequence: CASSSTGTMNYGYTF.